A single sample is the source of the 29 T cell receptor beta chains below, sequenced in a study of blood T cells in healthy people across ages. A J-beta primer mix and a sample-barcoded 5' primer were used in a second PCR of roughly 7 to 12 cycles. Using its own MiXCR run on the 5' RACE reads, TCRdb lists one record per CDR3 protein. This table holds 870,000 or so distinct CDR3 sequences, more than 25% found once. What was sequenced was blood. These receptors were obtained from a woman of 80 years or more in good health.

The V gene is TRBV30, the J gene TRBJ2-3; possibly TRBD1 or TRBD2 for D (5 bases each). The V gene's germline CDR1 is GTSNPN and CDR2 SVGIG (reference sequence). This CDR3 is 15 amino acids long. Trimming stripped 1 base from V and 3 bases from J, with 14 bases between. As DNA, the CDR3 is TGTGCCTGGAGTGCATGGGGGAGTGGGACAGATACGCAGTATTTT. This gives the protein CAWSAWGSGTDTQYF.

Note on this clonotype: A much bigger clone sits one base away, suggesting this may be a read error. The V call is TRBV12-3 or TRBV12-4, the J call TRBJ2-3; D is perhaps TRBD2 (6 bases). The V gene lost 3 bases and the J gene lost 4 bases, with 14 bases spanning the gap. This CDR3 comprises 15 residues. In DNA form, the CDR3 reads TGTGCCAGCAGTTTTAGGCGGGACGGCGCAGATACGCAGTATTTT. This sequence encodes CASSFRRDGADTQYF.

This chain connects TRBV11-2 to TRBJ2-5; D not certain. V was cut by 5 bases and J by 5 bases, with 15 bases left in between. The CDR3 length is 14 residues. Germline CDR1 reads SGHAT; CDR2 reads FQNNGV. The chain's CDR3 is CASSRTRVGETQYF. The CDR3 coding sequence is TGTGCCAGCAGCCGAACCCGGGTAGGCGAGACCCAGTACTTC.

In this sample, this clonotype turned up a few times. The rearrangement uses TRBV7-2 and TRBJ1-2, with 9 bases matching TRBD1. V shed 5 bases, J shed 4 bases, and the junction held 8 bases outside the gene matches. Germline CDR1 SGHTA, CDR2 FQGNSA. The CDR3 spans 15 residues. The CDR3 protein is CASSNRDRVTYGYTF. The CDR3 nucleotides read TGTGCCAGCAGCAACCGGGACAGGGTGACCTATGGCTACACCTTC.

This clonotype was observed once. The V call is TRBV3-1, the J call TRBJ2-1, with TRBD2 matching over 12 bases. CDR3 length: 15 residues. With V trimmed by 4 bases and J by 7 bases, 5 bases remained unmatched. Per the germline V gene, CDR1 is LGHDT and CDR2 is YNNKEL (reference sequence). The CDR3 sequence: CASSRLAGGSNEQFF. CDR3 sequence (DNA): TGTGCCAGCAGCCGGCTAGCGGGGGGGTCGAATGAGCAGTTCTTC.

This clonotype was detected ten times or more. V is TRBV12-3 or TRBV12-4 and J is TRBJ1-5; 12 bases align to TRBD1. This CDR3 spans 16 amino acids. V lost 6 bases and J lost 7; bases outside the gene matches: 10. CDR3 sequence: CASSLKGQGATQPQHF. The CDR3 nucleotides read TGTGCCAGCAGCCTTAAGGGACAGGGGGCGACACAGCCCCAGCATTTT.

This clonotype was seen a handful of times. J is TRBJ1-3 and V is TRBV5-1; D is unresolved. This CDR3 is built from 15 residues. V was shortened by 4 bases and J by 3 bases, with 14 bases between the two germline ends. Germline assignment: CDR1 SGHRS and CDR2 YFSETQ. CDR3 coding DNA: TGCGCCAGCAGCCCTGATCTGAGTCTTGGAAACACCATATATTTT. Amino acids: CASSPDLSLGNTIYF.

The J gene is TRBJ2-3, the V gene TRBV12-3 or TRBV12-4; D may match TRBD1 or TRBD2 (7 bases each). This CDR3 is built from 15 residues. Trimming shortened V by 6 bases and J by 4 bases, and 17 bases separated the two germline ends. The CDR3 DNA reads TGTGCCAGCAGCTGGGGGGGACAGAGAGCAGATACGCAGTATTTT. Its protein product is CASSWGGQRADTQYF.

This clonotype turned up a few times. The genes are TRBV7-9 and TRBJ2-2, with 10 bases matching TRBD1. The trim removed 3 bases at V and 2 bases at J, leaving 12 bases unmatched. Germline values: CDR1 SEHNR, CDR2 FQNEAQ (reference sequence). This CDR3 has 19 residues. The CDR3 bases are TGTGCCAGCAGCTTCGGGAGGAGGGGACAGGGGTTCAACACCGGGGAGCTGTTTTTT. Residues: CASSFGRRGQGFNTGELFF.

As regards this clonotype: This sequence may be a read error, since a much larger clone differs from it by one base. CDR3 in DNA: TGCGCCAGCAGCTGGAGGGGGCCCATCTACGAGCAGTACTTC. This sequence encodes CASSWRGPIYEQYF. The J gene is TRBJ2-7, the V gene TRBV5-1; maybe TRBD1 (7 bases). This CDR3 region has 14 residues. Between the trimmed V and J ends, which lost 3 bases and 3 bases, there was a span of 13 bases. Looked up from germline, CDR1 is SGHRS and CDR2 is YFSETQ.

This rearrangement joins TRBV18 to TRBJ1-1; D possibly corresponds to TRBD1 (5 bases). Looked up from germline, CDR1 is KGHSH and CDR2 is LQKENI. Trimming left V 4 bases short and J 1 base short, with 10 bases between. The CDR3 runs 14 residues. The CDR3, as DNA: TGTGCCAGCTCACTCCCGACAGAGAACACTGAAGCTTTCTTT. Encoded protein: CASSLPTENTEAFF.

This clonotype appeared many times. J is TRBJ1-5 and V is TRBV12-3 or TRBV12-4, with a possible D match to TRBD1 (6 bases). CDR3 length: 14 amino acids. V lost 6 bases to trimming and J lost 6 bases, with 15 bases between them. The CDR3 nucleotides read TGTGCCAGCAGCATAGTAGGGGGGGTTCAGCCCCAGCATTTT. Amino acids: CASSIVGGVQPQHF.

This clonotype was found a few times. This chain links TRBV6-2 or TRBV6-3 with TRBJ2-7; D not certain. This CDR3 comprises 15 residues. From germline, CDR1 is MNHEY and CDR2 SVGEGT. V was shortened by 7 bases and J by 2 bases, with 18 bases between the two germline ends. In DNA form, the CDR3 reads TGTGCCAGCACCCTACAACCGGATTATCCCTACGAGCAGTACTTC. As protein: CASTLQPDYPYEQYF.

About this clonotype itself: It may be a read error: a sequence one base away is much more abundant. This chain uses TRBV7-2 with TRBJ1-5; D call uncertain. CDR3 size: 15 residues. V shed 5 bases and J shed 4 bases, with 15 bases lying between them. CDR1 is SGHTA and CDR2 is FQGNSA in the germline V gene. CDR3 sequence reads: CASSPRRVGNQPQHF. The CDR3 nucleotides read TGTGCCAGCAGCCCCAGGAGGGTAGGAAATCAGCCCCAGCATTTT.

A remark on this clonotype: It may be a read error: a sequence one base away is much more abundant. This chain joins TRBV7-2 and TRBJ1-2; D ambiguous. Germline values: CDR1 SGHTA, CDR2 FQGNSA. The CDR3 is 13 residues long. The CDR3 is CASSLVEGSGYIF. CDR3 bases: TGTGCCAGCAGCTTAGTTGAGGGCTCTGGCTACATCTTC.

J is TRBJ2-3 and V is TRBV5-1, with D perhaps assigned TRBD1 or TRBD2 (6 bases each). With 7 bases removed from V and 0 bases from J, the gap between germline ends came to 18 bases. Germline CDR1 is SGHRS and CDR2 is YFSETQ. The CDR3 totals 16 residues. CDR3 coding DNA: TGCGCCAGCGCCTTGGACGGGGGCCCTAGCACAGATACGCAGTATTTT. It is translated as CASALDGGPSTDTQYF.

This clonotype was seen ten or more times. CDR3 bases: TGTGCCAGCAGAAGACTAGCGGGAGATCAAGAGACCCAGTACTTC. Amino acids: CASRRLAGDQETQYF. V and J are TRBV11-2 and TRBJ2-5; 12 nucleotides agree with TRBD2. CDR1 and CDR2 from the germline V gene are SGHAT and FQNNGV. The CDR3 runs to 15 residues. Trimming took 6 bases from V and 2 from J; bases not matched to a gene: 4.

This clonotype was counted only a few times. The V call is TRBV5-5, the J call TRBJ2-3; D is undetermined. V was pared by 6 bases and J by 6 bases, with 11 bases between. The CDR3 length is 12 residues. CDR1 SGHKS and CDR2 YYEKEE come from the germline V gene (reference sequence). The CDR3 is CASTILGDTQYF. CDR3 nucleotides: TGTGCCAGCACCATACTCGGGGATACGCAGTATTTT.

The rearrangement links TRBV20-1 to TRBJ1-1, with a weak D call TRBD1 (6 bases). CDR1 and CDR2 (germline): DFQATT, SNEGSKA (reference sequence). CDR3 length: 17 amino acids. With 3 bases removed from V and 4 bases from J, the gap between germline ends came to 24 bases. CDR3 bases: TGCAGTGCTAGCATTGGGGGGGCCGGGGGGTGGAGCACTGAAGCTTTCTTT. Residues: CSASIGGAGGWSTEAFF.

Comments on this clonotype: This may be a read error: a much more frequent sequence differs by one nucleotide. This sequence joins TRBV7-2 and TRBJ2-1; maybe TRBD1 (5 bases). The DNA end favors TRBJ2-7, so the J call may be wrong. The CDR3 consists of 15 residues. The germline gives CDR1 SGHTA, CDR2 FQGNSA. This CDR3 reads CASSTDRTSYNEQYF. CDR3 DNA sequence: TGTGCCAGCAGCACCGACAGAACCTCCTACAATGAGCAGTACTTC.

J is TRBJ2-1 and V is TRBV6-2 or TRBV6-3; D possibly matches TRBD1 or TRBD2 (5 bases each). Trimming left V 6 bases short and J 10 bases short, with 19 bases between. CDR3 size: 14 residues. Germline values: CDR1 MNHEY, CDR2 SVGEGT. In DNA form, the CDR3 reads TGTGCCAGCAGGTGGGGGACGGGTACCTACGAGCAGTTCTTC. This sequence encodes CASRWGTGTYEQFF.

This clonotype was detected only a few times. The genes are TRBV12-3 or TRBV12-4 and TRBJ2-4; weak D call: TRBD2 (6 bases). The CDR3 has 14 residues. V gave up 4 bases and J gave up 7 bases, with 14 bases separating them. This chain's CDR3 is CASSCVTSRNIQYF. For the CDR3, the DNA is TGTGCCAGCAGTTGCGTCACTAGCCGGAACATTCAGTACTTC.

As regards this clonotype: A much larger clone lies a single base off, so this may be a read error. The chain employs TRBV7-9 and TRBJ2-5; D is possibly TRBD1 (5 bases). The tail of the sequence fits TRBJ2-7 better, so the J call may be wrong. The CDR3 runs 18 residues. The V gene's germline CDR1 is SEHNR and CDR2 FQNEAQ (reference sequence). CDR3 sequence: CASGSPKWSQAPRYEQYF. The CDR3 DNA is TGTGCCAGCGGTTCACCGAAATGGTCACAGGCCCCTCGCTACGAGCAGTACTTC.

V is TRBV27 and J is TRBJ2-3; 8 bases agree with TRBD2. The CDR3 runs to 19 residues. After removal of 0 bases from V and 0 bases from J, the junction contained 11 bases not matched to a gene. CDR1 MNHEY and CDR2 SMNVEV come from the germline V gene (reference sequence). The chain's CDR3 is CASSLSTPISGISTDTQYF. The CDR3 coding sequence is TGTGCCAGCAGTTTATCAACCCCCATTAGCGGGATCAGCACAGATACGCAGTATTTT.

This clonotype was recorded many times. The chain uses TRBV30 and TRBJ2-3; D perhaps matches TRBD2 (6 bases). The CDR3 totals 16 residues. Germline CDR1 GTSNPN, CDR2 SVGIG (reference sequence). Deletions cut 8 bases from V and 6 bases from J, with 27 bases between. The CDR3 sequence: CASKPKVSWTMDTQYF. The CDR3 DNA is TGTGCCAGCAAACCCAAGGTCTCCTGGACTATGGATACGCAGTATTTT.

This clonotype was observed many times. In DNA, the CDR3 is TGTGCCAGCAGTTTGTCCGGACAGCGCACAGCCAAAAACATTCAGTACTTC. This gives the protein CASSLSGQRTAKNIQYF. This chain joins TRBV12-3 or TRBV12-4 and TRBJ2-4; D is possibly TRBD1 (6 bases). V shed 3 bases and J shed 0 bases, with 15 bases lying between them. The CDR3 totals 17 residues.

The sample holds many counts of this clonotype. This CDR3 reads CASSPRASYNEQFF. DNA of the CDR3: TGTGCCAGCAGCCCCAGGGCCTCCTACAATGAGCAGTTCTTC. The chain carries TRBV6-2 or TRBV6-3 and TRBJ2-1, with TRBD1 as a possible D gene (5 bases). The CDR3 is 14 amino acids. V dropped 6 bases and J dropped 0 bases, with 9 bases sitting between them. Germline V gene lookup returns CDR1 MNHEY and CDR2 SVGEGT.

This clonotype was recorded at least ten times. The rearrangement links TRBV13 to TRBJ2-7, with D perhaps matching TRBD1 (6 bases). The CDR3 sequence is 15 residues long. Trimming stripped 0 bases from V and 3 bases from J, with 12 bases between. Germline CDR1 PRHDT, CDR2 FYEKMQ (reference sequence). CDR3 protein: CASSLGQRTDYEQYF. The CDR3 coding sequence is TGTGCCAGCAGCTTAGGCCAGCGGACAGACTACGAGCAGTACTTC.

This clonotype has at least ten counts. This rearrangement joins TRBV6-2 or TRBV6-3 to TRBJ2-7; weak D call: TRBD1 (7 bases). The V end was cut by 4 bases, the J end by 6 bases, with 22 bases between. The CDR3 is 16 residues long. Germline CDR1 reads MNHEY; CDR2 reads SVGEGT. CDR3 in DNA: TGTGCCAGCAGTTCGGACCTGACAGGCCAGGGGGGCGAGCAGTACTTC. Its protein is CASSSDLTGQGGEQYF.